This T cell receptor (beta chain) was identified during a study of T cell repertoires in MIS-A myocarditis (dated by TCRdb to 2021 to 2024). The QIAamp DNA FFPE kit was used to extract genomic DNA from formalin-fixed paraffin-embedded autopsy tissue. Details on this clone: Its cognate antigen has yet to be identified. No much larger clonotype is one base removed from it; base qualities were not supplied.

TCRbeta CDR3 regions were amplified with the immunoSEQ bias-controlled multiplex PCR and sequenced at high throughput. Under the source paper's analysis protocol: CDR3 sequences were collapsed and filtered with the immunoSEQ vendor pipeline, and the abundance and frequency of each unique TCRbeta CDR3 were thereby quantified. Using a 90% global sequence identity threshold, CD-HIT clustered dominant CDR3 amino acid sequences together with SARS-CoV-2-specific ImmuneCODE TCRbeta sequences. Clones at frequencies from 0.1 to 1 were categorized as hyperexpanded, and clones at frequencies from 0.01 to 0.1 were categorized as large. For the dominant clones, CDR3 amino acid sequences and V and J gene assignments were confirmed with MiXCR. The R stringdist package was used to calculate Levenshtein distances between the patient clonotypes and the ImmuneCODE hits. TCRdb re-hosts the immuneACCESS table, in-frame sequences only. Its copies lack some clones; in the studies checked, an unresolved V gene accounts for under half of them, and the cause for the rest is not known. The D gene and trimming were derived from the DNA, and the V and J assignments and clone size from that table. The sample data list over 5,500 clones, and 78% of these were observed just once. The top ten hold less than 65% of the sample.

Including cysteine and phenylalanine, the CDR3 has 15 amino acids. Of all the DNA, just the CDR3 is kept, 45 bases in frame from base 1. The junction shows trimming of 5 bases on V and 4 bases on J, and the gene matches do not reach 10 bases of it. Based on the germline V gene, the CDR1 and CDR2 sequences are SGHVS and FQNEAQ. The TCR originated in a man younger than 30 with fulminant myocarditis from multisystem inflammatory syndrome in adults (MIS-A) after COVID-19. The rearranged chain carries TRBV7-8 and TRBJ2-5; TRBD2 lines up with 7 middle nucleotides. The sequencing sample was made of interventricular septum heart tissue obtained at autopsy. Reading the label with the study, this specimen's cell subset or site is: cardiac tissue sample (left or right ventricle, interventricular septum, or pericardium). The CDR3 corresponds to CASSAQRGGRETQYF. The base sequence is TGTGCCAGCAGCGCTCAGCGGGGAGGGAGAGAGACCCAGTACTTC.